This paragraph covers one T cell receptor beta chain sequence. The data derive from a study of blood T cell repertoires in COVID-19. About the research overall: Samples came from the United States, Italy and Spain, spanning acute and convalescent COVID-19. Sample material is recorded as cDNA or gDNA derived from T cells, B-cell-depleted T cells, or PBMCs.

TCRdb keeps only in-frame clones here, not all; method: immunoSEQ multiplex PCR. The sample holds around 390,000 clones, about 87% seen once. Germline CDR1 is MNHEY and CDR2 is SVGAGI. The CDR3 has 13 amino acids. V was shortened by 4 bases and J by 5 bases, with 11 bases between the two germline ends. The recovered donors of Cohort 3 showed two negative PCRs, clearance, or symptom resolution. The chain carries TRBV6-5 and TRBJ2-5, with unresolved D. The sample taken for sequencing was PBMCs or T cells enriched from blood (not recorded which). This clonotype originated in a woman between 45 and 65 years old who had recovered from COVID-19. CDR3 sequence: CASSLGQAETQYF. The CDR3 region has the DNA TGTGCCAGCAGTTTGGGTCAGGCGGAGACCCAGTACTTC.